This T cell receptor (beta chain) originates from a study of OX40 agonist ivuxolimab in advanced cancers. Using immunoSEQ multiplex PCR, the repertoire was profiled, and TCRdb retains in-frame clones only, with some absent. The sample records roughly 25,000 clones, about 76% being singletons. Trimming cost V 7 bases and J 0 bases, with 10 bases left between them. Germline CDR1 and CDR2: MNHEY and SVGAGI. This CDR3 spans 13 amino acids. The TCR sequence derives from an adult with an advanced solid tumor such as melanoma, head and neck, liver or kidney cancer. Here the sequenced sample was CD4+ or CD8+ T cells sorted from blood, taken in a trial of the OX40 agonist ivuxolimab. The chain links TRBV6-5 to TRBJ2-7, with a tentative D call TRBD1 (5 bases). The CDR3 protein is CASNPGASYEQYF. CDR3 bases: TGTGCCAGCAATCCTGGGGCCTCCTACGAGCAGTACTTC.